This is a list of T cell receptor beta chains from one sample in a study of follicular helper T cells after annual influenza vaccination. Data came from immunoSEQ multiplex PCR; TCRdb stores just in-frame clones and leaves some out. In the table there are a few thousand clones, roughly 86% of which are singletons. The material sequenced was CXCR5+ CD38- circulating T follicular helper cells from blood, taken 7 days after influenza vaccination. The receptors originated from an adult who received the influenza vaccine. The CDR3 runs from the conserved cysteine through the conserved F or W. The D gene is left open where the match is weak. Only part of the rows carry a size: once, few, many, or a class if the clone is expanded.

clone_size	v_call	d_call	j_call	cdr3_aa	cdr3_nt
-	TRBV7-9	-	TRBJ2-1	CASSLIFSQHNEQFF	TGTGCCAGCAGCCTAATCTTCAGTCAGCACAATGAGCAGTTCTTC
-	TRBV6-1	-	TRBJ1-5	CASSEKPNQPQHF	TGTGCCAGCAGTGAAAAGCCGAATCAGCCCCAGCATTTT
-	TRBV10-2	-	TRBJ1-6	CASSPGMDSPLHF	TGCGCCAGCAGTCCGGGGATGGATTCACCCCTCCACTTT
-	TRBV7-6	-	TRBJ2-5	CASSLGGGDQETQYF	TGTGCCAGCAGCTTAGGGGGGGGCGACCAAGAGACCCAGTACTTC
-	TRBV27	TRBD1	TRBJ1-1	CASARGGIIGGEAFF	TGTGCCAGCGCCCGAGGGGGCATCATCGGAGGTGAAGCTTTCTTT
-	TRBV4-1	-	TRBJ2-7	CASSQEQVVRVYEQYF	TGCGCCAGCAGCCAAGAACAAGTTGTACGGGTTTACGAGCAGTACTTC
-	TRBV18	TRBD2	TRBJ2-1	CASSLVAGAIYNEQFF	TGTGCCAGCTCACTTGTAGCGGGGGCGATTTACAATGAGCAGTTCTTC
-	TRBV30	-	TRBJ1-2	CAWTKGGASGYTF	TGTGCCTGGACCAAGGGGGGGGCGAGTGGCTACACCTTC
-	TRBV19	-	TRBJ2-5	CASSMQETQYF	TGTGCCAGTAGTATGCAAGAGACCCAGTACTTC
few	TRBV30	-	TRBJ1-2	CAWNEGSGRYTF	TGTGCCTGGAACGAGGGCAGCGGGCGCTACACCTTC
once	TRBV7-2	-	TRBJ2-5	CASSLGSGTPFETQYF	TGTGCCAGCAGCTTAGGTAGCGGAACTCCCTTCGAGACCCAGTACTTC
few	TRBV5-6	-	TRBJ1-5	CASNLFKNYNQPQHF	TGTGCCAGCAACTTGTTCAAGAATTACAATCAGCCCCAGCATTTT
-	TRBV7-2	TRBD2	TRBJ2-1	CASSLVWASGRLNNEQFF	TGTGCCAGCAGCTTAGTGTGGGCTAGCGGGCGGTTAAACAATGAGCAGTTCTTC
-	TRBV5-1	-	TRBJ1-5	CASSLLGGYNQPQHF	TGCGCCAGCAGCCTCTTAGGCGGATACAATCAGCCCCAGCATTTT
-	TRBV6-5	-	TRBJ2-1	CASSSKFVNEQFF	TGTGCCAGCAGTAGCAAGTTCGTCAATGAGCAGTTCTTC
-	TRBV10-3	TRBD1	TRBJ1-2	CAISGIQGAVAYGYTF	TGTGCCATCAGTGGGATACAGGGGGCCGTCGCTTATGGCTACACCTTC
-	TRBV6-6	TRBD1	TRBJ2-7	CASSERQGGSYEQYF	TGTGCCAGCAGTGAGAGACAGGGTGGCTCCTACGAGCAGTACTTC
-	TRBV6-6	-	TRBJ2-5	CASSSPKETQYF	TGTGCCAGCAGTTCCCCGAAAGAGACCCAGTACTTC